This T cell receptor beta chain is from a study of cytomegalovirus exposure and HLA in healthy donors. Germline CDR1 is MNHEY and CDR2 is SMNVEV (reference sequence). The CDR3 is 15 residues long. V gave up 5 bases and J gave up 5 bases, with 16 bases separating them. With regard to this clone: Its cognate antigen is unknown.

Study results and caveats: A later analysis showed HLA-associated TCR beta chains outstripping equally common others in clonal expansion. Follow-up analysis found HLA locus-dependent TCR association rates, highest for DRB1 and lowest for HLA-C. Researchers had no immune exposure information except CMV serostatus available. Fewer N-insertions (relative to the roughly 630-donor mean) were reportedly seen in an Asian-associated ancestry cluster in a later analysis.

The PCR contained 60 Vbeta and 13 Jbeta primers. Profiling relied on immunoSEQ multiplex PCR, and the TCRdb table lists in-frame clones only, not all of them. This listing includes 150,000 to 200,000 clones. The sequencing sample was made of PBMCs. This TCR was recovered from a man under 40 in good health and CMV-seronegative. The chain has TRBV27 and TRBJ2-1, with a tentative D call TRBD1 (5 bases). This chain's CDR3 is CASSGQDQGDNEQFF. CDR3 coding DNA: TGTGCCAGCAGTGGCCAGGACCAAGGGGACAATGAGCAGTTCTTC.